Presented here are 29 T cell receptor beta chains from one specimen sequenced in a study of post-analysis software for immune sequencing data. Study findings and constraints: Patients carried roughly 5 TRBV segments more frequently than controls did, and TRBV5-6, TRBV5-1 and TRBV20-1 were among them.

Their antigen targets remain unknown. TCR beta cDNA libraries had unique molecular identifiers. Each CDR3 protein gets one entry after TCRdb re-called the PCR reads with MiXCR. Of 450,000 to 700,000 distinct CDR3 sequences in the sample, roughly 40% were seen once. Material: blood. These receptors were collected from a girl aged 5 to 17 with multiple sclerosis.

The gene calls are TRBV5-1 and TRBJ2-7, with 9 bases matching TRBD2. CDR1 is SGHRS and CDR2 is YFSETQ in the germline V gene. The V segment lost 1 base and the J segment 3 bases; nucleotides outside the gene matches: 11. The CDR3 is 17 amino acids. The CDR3 DNA sequence: TGCGCCAGCAGCTTGTCTTGCCCTAGCGGGATGATCTACGAGCAGTACTTC. Its translation: CASSLSCPSGMIYEQYF.

The chain recombines TRBV5-6 with TRBJ2-4; possibly TRBD2 for D (6 bases). The DNA end is more similar to TRBJ2-5, so the J call may be wrong. Germline-derived CDR1 and CDR2 are SGHDT and YYEEEE. CDR3 size: 14 residues. CDR3 DNA: TGTGCCAGCAGCTTGCGGGGGACGGGAGAGACCCAGTACTTC. Residues: CASSLRGTGETQYF.

The V call is TRBV4-1, the J call TRBJ1-2; 10 nucleotides align to TRBD1. CDR1 and CDR2 (germline): MGHRA, YSYEKL. The CDR3 is 15 amino acids. Unmatched junction bases numbered 4, after V lost 2 bases and J lost 4 bases. The CDR3 loop reads CASSQKTGGGYGYTF. The CDR3 bases are TGCGCCAGCAGCCAAAAGACAGGGGGCGGCTATGGCTACACCTTC.

CDR3 loop: CASSPAGGGYNEQFF. CDR3 sequence (DNA): TGTGCCAGCAGTCCGGCGGGCGGGGGCTACAATGAGCAGTTCTTC. V usage is TRBV7-9 and J usage is TRBJ2-1; TRBD2 aligns across 7 bases. The trim removed 6 bases at V and 3 bases at J, leaving 8 bases unmatched. The CDR3 has 15 residues. CDR1 SEHNR and CDR2 FQNEAQ come from the germline V gene (reference sequence).

The CDR3 loop is CASSLGGGLGRRQFF. CDR3 in DNA: TGCGCCAGCAGCTTGGGCGGAGGATTGGGGAGGCGGCAGTTCTTC. The chain is built from TRBV5-1 and TRBJ2-1, with a possible D match to TRBD2 (6 bases). There are 15 residues in the CDR3. V lost 0 bases, J lost 12 bases, and 19 bases lay in between. Germline V gene data show CDR1 as SGHRS and CDR2 as YFSETQ. The full variable domain, rest sourced from reference TRBV5-1 and TRBJ2-1, is KAGVTQTPRYLIKTRGQQVTLSCSPISGHRSVSWYQQTPGQGLQFLFEYFSETQRNKGNFPGRFSGRQFSNSRSEMNVSTLELGDSALYLCASSLGGGLGRRQFFGPGTRLTVL.

The chain employs TRBV5-1 and TRBJ2-1; 9 bases are shared with TRBD2. This CDR3 spans 13 amino acids. The trim removed 2 bases at V and 12 bases at J, leaving 6 bases unmatched. Per germline, CDR1 SGHRS and CDR2 YFSETQ. The CDR3 loop reads CASSFTTSGGQFF. For the CDR3, the DNA is TGCGCCAGCAGCTTCACGACTAGCGGCGGGCAGTTCTTC.

V gene TRBV15 combines with J gene TRBJ1-2; 8 bases line up with TRBD1. Germline values: CDR1 LNHNV, CDR2 YYDKDF (reference sequence). With V trimmed by 0 bases and J by 10 bases, 4 bases remained unmatched. This CDR3 is 13 amino acids long. DNA for the CDR3: TGTGCCACCAGCAGAGATTGGCAGGGGGCCTACACCTTC. Its translation is CATSRDWQGAYTF.

The table lists this clonotype with a few counts. This chain connects TRBV14 to TRBJ2-3; weak D call: TRBD2 (6 bases). CDR1 and CDR2 from the germline V gene are SGHDN and FVKESK. The CDR3 loop spans 17 amino acids. V dropped 0 bases and J dropped 4 bases, with 17 bases sitting between them. As DNA, the CDR3 is TGTGCCAGCAGCCAAGATGCGAGGGGAGGAAGGCCAGATACGCAGTATTTT. This translates into CASSQDARGGRPDTQYF.

This clonotype was counted only a few times. The V and J genes are TRBV6-1 and TRBJ2-4, with D possibly TRBD1 on 6 matching bases. CDR1 is MNHNS, CDR2 SASEGT, per germline. The CDR3 runs 15 residues. The ends were cut back, 3 bases at V and 0 bases at J, with 9 bases in the middle. CDR3 sequence (DNA): TGTGCCAGCAGTGAGGCAGGGGTAGCCAAAAACATTCAGTACTTC. It specifies CASSEAGVAKNIQYF.

The chain employs TRBV5-1 and TRBJ1-2, with 10 bases identical to TRBD1. CDR3 length: 18 residues. CDR1 is SGHRS and CDR2 is YFSETQ in the germline V gene. J was trimmed by 6 bases and V by 0 bases; bases with no gene match: 14. CDR3 residues: CASSLEIASGTGDHGYTF. For the CDR3, the DNA is TGCGCCAGCAGCTTGGAAATTGCTTCCGGGACAGGGGATCATGGCTACACCTTC.

The V call is TRBV20-1, the J call TRBJ2-4, with TRBD1 matching over 8 bases. The better agreement between TRBJ2-7 and the DNA end casts doubt on the J call. The CDR3 spans 13 residues. Per germline, CDR1 DFQATT and CDR2 SNEGSKA (reference sequence). CDR3 in amino acids: CSAWTGSMSEQYF. The CDR3 DNA is TGCAGTGCCTGGACAGGGAGTATGTCCGAGCAGTACTTC.

V usage is TRBV20-1 and J usage is TRBJ1-4; TRBD1 agrees at 7 bases. The germline V gene has CDR1 DFQATT and CDR2 SNEGSKA (reference sequence). The CDR3 sequence is 15 residues long. Germline trimming cut 6 bases from V and 4 bases from J; bases unmatched to any gene: 11. The CDR3 loop reads CSASPGAGGNEKLFF. CDR3 nucleotide sequence: TGCAGTGCCAGTCCTGGGGCAGGGGGTAATGAAAAACTGTTTTTT.

V is TRBV12-3 or TRBV12-4 and J is TRBJ2-1; D gene unclear. Deletions cut 2 bases from V and 10 bases from J, with 6 bases between. This CDR3 is 11 amino acids long. Here the CDR3 reads CASSLRPEQFF. The CDR3 DNA reads as TGTGCCAGCAGTTTAAGGCCGGAGCAGTTCTTC.

The chain uses TRBV20-1 and TRBJ2-4; 15 nucleotides match TRBD2. The J call may be incorrect, as the DNA end agrees better with TRBJ2-5. From germline, CDR1 is DFQATT and CDR2 SNEGSKA (reference sequence). The CDR3 has 17 amino acids. CDR3 bases: TGCAGTGCTCAGCGGACTAGCGGGGGGGAAAGGCAAGAGACCCAGTACTTC. Its translation is CSAQRTSGGERQETQYF.

CDR3 nucleotide sequence: TGCAGCGTACTACTGATGATAGCCGAAACTGAAGCTTTCTTT. Translating gives CSVLLMIAETEAFF. The chain employs TRBV29-1 and TRBJ1-1; D is ambiguous. The CDR3 contains 14 residues. Trimming shortened V by 6 bases and J by 5 bases, and 19 bases separated the two germline ends. Germline assignment: CDR1 SQVTM and CDR2 ANQGSEA.

The chain recombines TRBV29-1 with TRBJ1-2, with TRBD1 matching over 8 bases. The CDR3 length is 14 residues. V lost 7 bases and J lost 6; bases outside the gene matches: 13. Germline CDR1 is SQVTM and CDR2 is ANQGSEA. Written as DNA, the CDR3 is TGCAGCGGGGTTACAGGGGGTATGTTAAATGGCTACACCTTC. Its protein product is CSGVTGGMLNGYTF.

The genes are TRBV20-1 and TRBJ1-2; perhaps TRBD1 as D (5 bases). Germline CDR1 is DFQATT and CDR2 is SNEGSKA (reference sequence). With 3 bases removed from V and 3 bases from J, the gap between germline ends came to 11 bases. The CDR3 totals 13 residues. The chain's CDR3 is CSASRGSDYGYTF. For the CDR3, the DNA is TGCAGTGCTAGCCGGGGGTCTGACTATGGCTACACCTTC.

This clonotype has more than one count but fewer than ten. V and J are TRBV6-2 or TRBV6-3 and TRBJ2-1, with D tentatively TRBD2 (5 bases). The CDR3 is 15 residues long. The V gene's germline CDR1 is MNHEY and CDR2 SVGEGT. V was pared by 8 bases and J by 0 bases, with 14 bases between. CDR3: CASASGGSSYNEQFF. The CDR3 DNA sequence: TGTGCCAGCGCCAGCGGCGGTAGCTCCTACAATGAGCAGTTCTTC.

The chain is built from TRBV20-1 and TRBJ2-4; 10 nucleotides line up with TRBD2. The J call is uncertain, as TRBJ2-7 better fits the DNA end. This CDR3 has 14 amino acids. Germline V gene sequence: CDR1 DFQATT, CDR2 SNEGSKA (reference sequence). CDR3 coding DNA: TGCAGTGCCTCAACGACTAGCGGGTCTTACGAGCAGTACTTC. This sequence encodes CSASTTSGSYEQYF.

The chain links TRBV12-3 or TRBV12-4 to TRBJ2-4; 7 nucleotides agree with TRBD2. The J call may be faulty, since TRBJ2-7 better matches the DNA end. The CDR3 is 16 amino acids. The CDR3 coding sequence is TGTGCCAGCAGTCGTCCGGAACTGGCGGGGGCCTACGAGCAGTACTTC. It codes for CASSRPELAGAYEQYF.

The V gene is TRBV10-1, the J gene TRBJ2-3; D not resolved. Trimming cost V 2 bases and J 0 bases, with 9 bases left between them. Per the germline V gene, CDR1 is WNHNN and CDR2 is SYGVQD (reference sequence). The CDR3 runs 15 residues. The CDR3 DNA follows: TGCGCCAGCAGTGAGAACAGCCTCAGCACAGATACGCAGTATTTT. It yields the protein CASSENSLSTDTQYF.

This clonotype was observed a handful of times. A read error may produce the germline difference seen at one junction end. The chain is built from TRBV7-2 and TRBJ2-1, with D possibly TRBD2 on 5 matching bases. The CDR3 is made up of 15 amino acids. CDR1 is SGHTA, CDR2 FQGNSA, per germline. The CDR3 reads CASSAFTQLDKEQFF. CDR3 DNA sequence: TGTGCCAGCAGCGCTTTTACTCAACTAGACAAGGAGCAGTTCTTC.

This chain connects TRBV12-3 or TRBV12-4 to TRBJ1-2, with D maybe TRBD1 (5 bases). V was cut by 7 bases and J by 4 bases, with 16 bases left in between. CDR3 size: 14 residues. Written as DNA, the CDR3 is TGTGCCAGCAAGGCCCAGGGACTCTGCTATGGCTACACCTTC. Protein product: CASKAQGLCYGYTF.

The rearrangement uses TRBV5-1 and TRBJ2-3, with 14 bases that match TRBD2. CDR1 is SGHRS, CDR2 YFSETQ, per germline. V shed 0 bases, J shed 2 bases, and the junction held 5 bases outside the gene matches. The CDR3 runs 18 residues. The CDR3: CASSLGLAGGKITDTQYF. CDR3 bases: TGCGCCAGCAGCTTGGGACTAGCGGGAGGGAAAATCACAGATACGCAGTATTTT.

This clonotype was seen only a few times. V is TRBV12-3 or TRBV12-4 and J is TRBJ1-5; D call uncertain. V lost 5 bases, J lost 5 bases, and 13 bases lay in between. This CDR3 region has 14 residues. The CDR3 here is CASSPESPHQPQHF. For the CDR3, the DNA is TGTGCCAGCAGTCCAGAGAGTCCACATCAGCCCCAGCATTTT.

The chain combines TRBV6-1 with TRBJ2-1, with D possibly being TRBD2 (7 bases). CDR1 and CDR2 (germline): MNHNS, SASEGT. V was clipped by 6 bases and J by 2 bases, with 14 bases between them. This CDR3 spans 15 amino acids. For the CDR3, the DNA is TGTGCCAGCAGCGAGACGGGGGGCCCCTACAATGAGCAGTTCTTC. Amino acids: CASSETGGPYNEQFF.

V is TRBV4-1 and J is TRBJ2-3, with a possible D match to TRBD2 (5 bases). Germline loops: CDR1 MGHRA, CDR2 YSYEKL. V dropped 4 bases and J dropped 0 bases, with 14 bases sitting between them. This CDR3 has 16 residues. The CDR3 nucleotides read TGCGCCAGCAGCCCCCCCCTAGGCGGGAGCACAGATACGCAGTATTTT. It yields the protein CASSPPLGGSTDTQYF.

Worth noting for this clonotype: One junction end disagrees with the germline gene, perhaps due to a read error. The chain has TRBV7-8 and TRBJ2-1; TRBD1 matches 8 bases. This CDR3 contains 15 residues. Germline-derived CDR1 and CDR2 are SGHVS and FQNEAQ. CDR3 DNA: TGTGCCGGCAGCTTCCGACAGGGGAGTCATGCTGAGCAGTTCTTC. As protein: CAGSFRQGSHAEQFF.

This clonotype was observed a handful of times. The V gene is TRBV7-9, the J gene TRBJ2-3; 10 nucleotides align to TRBD1. Trimming cost V 4 bases and J 3 bases; bases outside gene matches: 4. Germline V gene lookup returns CDR1 SEHNR and CDR2 FQNEAQ (reference sequence). The CDR3 sequence is 15 residues long. In nucleotides, the CDR3 is TGTGCCAGCAGCTCCTGGACAGGGGGGACAGATACGCAGTATTTT. It codes for CASSSWTGGTDTQYF.